Included here is one T cell receptor (beta chain) sequence, with context. Its antigen is not known. Then a second PCR, running roughly 7 to 11 cycles, was carried out with a sample-barcoded 5' primer and a J-beta primer mix. Template switching added a 12-random-nucleotide identifier to every cDNA molecule. TCRdb re-analysed the 5' RACE reads in MiXCR, keeping a single row per CDR3 protein. This table has about 680,000 distinct CDR3 sequences, approximately 49% appearing once. The CDR3 runs to 13 residues. Looked up from germline, CDR1 is SGDLS and CDR2 is YYNGEE. All donors came from Russia, were Caucasian and healthy, and spanned ages about 6 to 90. This sample was included in a study of blood T cells in healthy people across ages. Study information: Template switching recovered approximately one barcoded beta molecule for every two T cells.

The study, taken as a whole, reports: Estimated diversity across one million T cells was deemed an underestimate.

This receptor was identified in an older woman in good health. The chain uses TRBV9 and TRBJ2-5; D gene ambiguous. The DNA end lines up better with TRBJ2-7; the J call may be wrong. Sequenced: blood. CDR3 nucleotide sequence: TGTGCCAGCAGCGGAGAGAATGGGGACGAGCAGTACTTC. Translating gives CASSGENGDEQYF.